The present TCR beta chain was sequenced within a study of CD8+ T cells in alopecia areata (dated by TCRdb to 2016 to 2019). Some background on the complete study: The treated patients, all with moderate-to-severe alopecia areata, were enrolled in an open-label pilot trial of oral tofacitinib given at 5 to 10 mg twice daily. Tofacitinib-treated patients had biopsies at baseline and at 4 and 24 weeks of treatment, with a later scalp biopsy in several patients. Patients received tofacitinib for 6 to 18 months and were then followed off drug for 6 months to check for delayed response and recurrence. For the treated patients, the SALT score, which quantifies what percentage of scalp surface area is affected, served as the measure of disease severity. On the human side, TCRbeta sequencing was run on scalp tissue and on sorted CD4+ and CD8+ peripheral blood T cells from healthy controls and from alopecia areata patients with either patchy or totalis/universalis disease. Scalp clonality was compared across normal scalp (n=4), patchy alopecia areata scalp (n=8), and alopecia totalis/universalis scalp (n=8). The RNA source kit depended on sample type: the PAXgene miRNA kit for fixed scalp, the miRNeasy kit for PBMCs, and the RNeasy kit for mouse skin. immunoSEQ multiplex PCR using 35 Vbeta forward primers and 13 Jbeta reverse primers was used to amplify TCRbeta CDR3 regions. High-throughput TCRbeta sequencing was used to examine T cell clonal expansion in alopecia areata in both the C3H/HeJ mouse model and human patients. The investigation overall reported the following: Many expanded lesional clones persisted in scalp and blood during tofacitinib treatment, which may partly explain relapse after stopping treatment. Unlike mouse skin, where gammadelta T cells dominate, normal human skin contains resident alphabeta T cells that get sequenced too, which complicates analysis of the scalp TCR repertoire. Tofacitinib significantly decreased scalp clonality and the number of expanded CD8+ clones among the top 100 scalp clones. Compared with mice, TCR sequences shared between patients were less clear, possibly partly because of HLA diversity across the patient population. The treated cohort was small, with a single nonresponder, so links between baseline CD8+ expansion and response need larger studies. Compared with normal scalp, lesional scalp, particularly in alopecia totalis/universalis, had higher clonality and more expanded CD8+ clones, which suggests antigenic drive.

Between the V and J ends, shortened by 4 bases and 2 bases respectively, the junction contains 13 bases. From cysteine to phenylalanine, the CDR3 is 15 amino acids long. Only CDR3 DNA remains: 45 bases, in frame from the first base. The germline V gene encodes CDR1 SGDLS and CDR2 YYNGEE. As for this clone: The antigen this receptor binds is unknown. One base away there is no much larger clone; base qualities are not given.

Explained via the paper, the time point label denotes: 4 weeks on oral tofacitinib. In light of the paper, this sample's treatment or condition label describes: oral pan-JAK inhibitor, 5-10 mg twice daily. Peripheral blood and lesional scalp punch biopsies were obtained from patients with alopecia areata. After PBMCs were isolated by density centrifugation and stained for CD3, CD4 and CD8, a FACSAria was used to sort CD4+ and CD8+ T cells. The library was prepared using the immunoSEQ multiplex PCR assay. RNA was extracted from all samples and reverse transcribed into cDNA as template for TCR sequencing. First-strand cDNA was synthesized with SuperScript III using a 2:1 mix of oligo-dT and random hexamers. A synthetic immune receptor repertoire was used to gauge amplification bias, and whatever bias remained was removed computationally. Per the authors' processing: Raw reads were preprocessed to remove errors, and CDR3 was defined according to IMGT conventions as the region from the conserved cysteine to phenylalanine. To get clonality, Shannon entropy was normalized by log2 of the number of productive unique TCRs and the result was subtracted from 1. Scalp TCRbeta sequences were cross-referenced with sorted blood CD4 and CD8 repertoires so that the CD4 or CD8 identity of scalp clones could be inferred. Not all clones reach the TCRdb copy of this immuneACCESS table, which keeps in-frame sequences only. Checked studies attribute under half of the gap to unresolved V genes and leave the rest unexplained. That table is the source of V, J and clone size, and D and trimming were worked out from the DNA. This sample comprises 130,000 or so clones, around 87% of them detected only once. The ten largest clonotypes hold less than 15% of the sample.

Sequenced here: CD8+ T cells sorted from blood, sampled at week 4, from a patient treated with tofacitinib. The receptor comes from a human donor with alopecia areata. Recombination linked TRBV9 to TRBJ1-5, with TRBD1 perhaps the D gene, on 5 matching bases. The DNA sequence is as follows: TGTGCCAGCAGCCCCGGGGGGGAAGGCAATCAGCCCCAGCATTTT. Its coded protein is CASSPGGEGNQPQHF.